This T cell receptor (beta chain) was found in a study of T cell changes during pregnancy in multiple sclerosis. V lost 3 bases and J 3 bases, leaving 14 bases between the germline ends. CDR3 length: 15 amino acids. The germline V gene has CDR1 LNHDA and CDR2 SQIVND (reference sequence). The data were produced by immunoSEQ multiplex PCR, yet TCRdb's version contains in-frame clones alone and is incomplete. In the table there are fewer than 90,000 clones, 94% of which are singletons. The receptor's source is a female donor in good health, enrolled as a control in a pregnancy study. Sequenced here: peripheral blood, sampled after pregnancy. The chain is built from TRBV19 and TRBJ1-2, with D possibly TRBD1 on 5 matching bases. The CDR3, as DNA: TGTGCCAGTAGTATTTTAAGGGGTAGGCACTATGGCTACACCTTC. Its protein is CASSILRGRHYGYTF.